This T cell receptor beta chain derives from a study of cytomegalovirus exposure and HLA in healthy donors (dated by TCRdb to about 2017). Looking at the study overall: An earlier analysis of approximately 640 of the donors reported 276 Gb of sequence data and roughly 110 million unique TCR beta sequences from roughly 180 million T cells. About 300 gigabases of sequencing data and approximately 85 million unique TCR sequences were included in an early release covering about 700 HLA-typed donors. Of the 300 to 400 genotyped donors, 65% to 90% fell in the genetic ancestry cluster associated with self-reported Caucasian donors. The study aimed to test whether cataloging public T cell receptors could reveal signatures of past pathogen exposure. The study profiled the T cell repertoires of some 610 subjects by immunosequencing and related them to cytomegalovirus serostatus. Besides the first cohort of 666 subjects, a separate validation cohort made up of some 110 different subjects was used. The study combined high-throughput TCR immunosequencing, statistical association of individual TCRs with disease status, and machine learning to predict cytomegalovirus infection status. A later analysis re-analyzed previously published TCR beta repertoires from 660 or so donors and added high-resolution HLA genotyping to study TCR occurrence patterns. In the later analysis, no new phenotypic data were used to find candidate immune exposures; instead, reliance was placed on TCR beta sequences and their occurrence across donors. To decide whether each TCR beta V gene segment behaved as functional or pseudogenic, an earlier analysis of 587 of the donors relied on high-throughput TCR beta sequencing. Alongside the repertoire data, information on donor age, sex, ethnicity and CMV serostatus was compiled. Genome-wide SNP genotypes for about 65% of the roughly 670 donors were used in a later genetic analysis, which treated that subset as a discovery cohort. All discovery cohort repertoires had been generated on a single sequencing platform. Class I and class II HLA loci were covered by the typing at four-digit resolution. The number of donors typed differed by locus, with roughly 629-640 for A, B, C, DRB1 and DQB1, more than 500 for DQA1, some 570 for DPA1, and 400 to 490 for DPB1. Four or five DR-DQ haplotypes were handled as single units for association and clustering because linkage in the cohort was strong. Across approximately 420 genotyped donors of the cohort, an average of approximately 200,000 unique TCR beta nucleotide sequences per donor were sequenced, and approximately 17% of those sequences were non-productive. The paper as a whole reports these results and caveats: When HLA alleles, especially DR and DQ, strongly co-occurred, TCR associations were difficult to assign to individual alleles. A later genetic analysis associated a missense DCLRE1C variant with V-gene and J-gene trimming of TCR beta chains, and an independent cohort replicated the association. Because counts were too low, roughly 17 rarely observed V segments, including chromosome 9 orphons, were left out of the earlier analysis of several hundred of the donors. A later analysis found that TCR association rates varied across HLA loci, with DRB1 alleles showing the most associated TCRs and HLA-C alleles the fewest. Most TCR sequences were seen in very few donors, while some public TCRs were found in many individuals. A further reported finding was that TCR beta sequences accurately predicted the HLA-A and HLA-B alleles for most subjects in the first cohort. In a later analysis, several top co-occurrence clusters were reported to appear linked to parvovirus B19, influenza, CMV and Epstein-Barr virus. In this cohort, only TCR beta chains were sequenced, and detectable features were limited by the absence of alpha or paired-chain data. Broadly in line with IMGT annotations, most TCR beta V segments showed up in productive rearrangements about 90% or about 30% of the time in an earlier analysis of about 500 of the donors. A cluster of highly shared sequence variants was judged likely to represent a technical artifact of the sequencing pipeline. Cytomegalovirus status was reported to be diagnosed by the classifier with high specificity and sensitivity in both the original and validation cohorts. Roughly uniform sequencing depth across donors was assumed in presence/absence analyses, although this assumption may not hold. A total of around 150 TCR beta chains were listed by the study as associated with cytomegalovirus. In a later analysis, HLA-associated TCR beta chains showed more clonal expansion and lower generation probabilities than non-associated chains that were equally common. Because the 87-base-pair reads could not distinguish some IMGT-functional V segments, including TRBV6-2 and TRBV6-3, those segments were excluded. CMV serostatus was the only immune exposure information available for the cohort. Compared with the approximately 600-donor mean, donors in an Asian-associated ancestry cluster had fewer N-insertions in productive TCRs, according to a later genetic analysis. A few of the identified cytomegalovirus-associated TCR beta chains were confirmed in vitro to be specific for cytomegalovirus antigens. A later analysis found that most CMV-associated TCR beta chains appeared HLA-restricted, with HLA associations seemingly driven largely by CMV exposure. The authors suggested that the approach could potentially be extended to other disease states and immunological phenotypes. Because HLA typing was unavailable for some donors at each locus, only the typed subset was used in association tests. Correlated functional status among segregating V segments might be attributable to linkage disequilibrium, but an unknown experimental factor could not be ruled out. At a false discovery rate of 0.05, a later analysis linked 16,951 TCR beta sequences to specific HLA alleles.

Library preparation used the immunoSEQ multiplex PCR assay. The multiplex PCR relied on a mix of 60 forward primers for TCR Vbeta segments and 13 reverse primers for TCR Jbeta segments. The CDR3 region of rearranged TCR beta genes was amplified from genomic DNA with a multiplex PCR assay. On the Illumina HiSeq System, the amplified TCR beta libraries were sequenced as 87-base-pair reads. The authors' pipeline ran thus. Across the 666 repertoires, a later analysis counted approximately 75 million unique TCR beta chains, approximately 12 million of which were shared by at least two donors. Raw reads were error-corrected and collapsed into unique sequences by a nearest-neighbor algorithm in which closely related sequences were merged to remove PCR and sequencing errors. Alignment of CDR3 sequences to IMGT reference sequences was used to assign V, D and J gene segments. Each retained sequence needed at least a six-nucleotide match to both a V gene segment and a J gene segment. Rearrangements were called productive when the CDR3 lacked stop codons and stayed in frame with V and J; all others were non-productive. CDR3 was defined according to IMGT convention as the region running from the second conserved V-encoded cysteine to the conserved J-encoded phenylalanine. In an earlier analysis of around 600 of the donors, sequences lacking an unambiguous match to a single V gene segment were excluded. In an earlier analysis of approximately 500 of the donors, a V segment was called functional when productive rearrangements were above 56.7%, and segregating when the standard deviation between donors exceeded 5%. A statistical classification framework was developed to diagnose cytomegalovirus status using the catalog of TCR beta chain sequences. V and J gene assignment, in a later analysis, came from comparing TCR nucleotide sequences with IMGT/GENE-DB human TR gene sequences. The TCRdist pipeline was used in a later analysis to assign CDR3 sequences and most-parsimonious VDJ recombination scenarios. A later analysis defined each TCR beta chain by its CDR3 amino acid sequence plus V-gene family, and excluded reads lacking a unique V-gene family. A later analysis removed several hundred highly shared, low-generation-probability nucleotide sequences to deal with suspected cross-contamination and a sequencing artifact. For each public chain, a later analysis derived a clonal expansion index from normalized ranks of inferred template counts within each repertoire. Generation probabilities in a later analysis came from a VDJ recombination model fitted to out-of-frame rearrangements, and those results were checked against IGoR. Hypergeometric tests were used in a later analysis to score TCR-TCR, TCR-HLA and TCR-CMV co-occurrence, with a repertoire-size bias correction applied to the TCR pairs. In a later analysis, false discovery rates were estimated by permuting HLA or CMV assignments 20 times. In a later analysis, co-occurring TCRs were grouped using DBSCAN, and TCRdist sequence similarity was added for clustering within HLA-allele-positive subsets. Co-occurrence clustering excluded repertoires with fewer than 30,000 or more than 120,000 public chains, plus five with anomalous nucleotide sharing. TCRdb holds this immuneACCESS table with in-frame rearrangements only. Some clones are missing; in checked studies, unresolved V genes explain under half, and the rest has no known cause. V and J calls and clone size are copied from that table; D and trimming were computed from the DNA. Recorded for this sample are about 100,000 clones; approximately 75% of them occurred a single time. The ten largest account for about 1.9% of the sample.

The cohort was made up of about 610 healthy bone marrow donors. All cohort members were sampled while nominally healthy, although unrecorded immune exposures were likely present. The donor tested CMV seronegative and was one of the 352 seronegative cohort members. Every donor gave a peripheral blood sample, and the peripheral blood mononuclear cells from that sample were used for TCR beta sequencing. Genomic DNA was extracted from the blood cell samples with the Qiagen DNeasy Blood Extraction Kit. Remarks on this clone: Its antigen is still unknown. Base-call qualities are not available, and no considerably larger clone is one nucleotide away.

Reading the germline V gene (reference sequence) gives CDR1 LNHDA and CDR2 SQIVND. V ends up 0 bases short and J 8 bases short, with an unmatched junction base count of 6. The CDR3 numbers 15 residues from cysteine through phenylalanine. Just the 45-base CDR3 DNA is kept, in frame starting at base 1. The receptor was derived from a woman in her 40s in good health and CMV-seronegative. The rearrangement joined TRBV19 to TRBJ2-1; 8 bases in the junction line up with TRBD1. Sequencing was carried out using PBMCs. The sequenced DNA: TGTGCCAGTAGTATAGACGTGGGACAGGACTATGAGCAGTTCTTC. The resulting protein is CASSIDVGQDYEQFF.